Listed below are T cell receptor beta chains from one sample, sequenced in a study of cytomegalovirus exposure and HLA in healthy donors. This table comes from immunoSEQ multiplex PCR, and its TCRdb copy is limited to in-frame clones, with some not included. The data show 95,000 to 150,000 clones, 80% to 85% seen once. Sequencing was done on a sample of PBMCs. The origin of the receptors is a man aged 25-40 years in good health and CMV-seronegative. CDR3s include the opening cysteine and the closing phenylalanine or tryptophan. D genes are given only for firm matches. For some rows the clone size is stated as once, few or many, or as a class when expanded; others skip it.

clone size: -; D gene: -; V gene: TRBV10-1; J gene: TRBJ2-1; CDR3 protein: CASSPLGTRGEQFF; CDR3 DNA: TGCGCCAGCAGTCCCCTCGGGACACGCGGGGAGCAGTTCTTC
clone size: -; D gene: TRBD1; V gene: TRBV9; J gene: TRBJ1-3; CDR3 protein: CASSVVGQNSGNTIYF; CDR3 DNA: TGTGCCAGCAGCGTAGTGGGACAGAACTCTGGAAACACCATATATTTT
clone size: -; D gene: -; V gene: TRBV6-5; J gene: TRBJ1-2; CDR3 protein: CASSVDRRPGYTF; CDR3 DNA: TGTGCCAGCAGTGTTGACAGGCGCCCTGGCTACACCTTC
clone size: once; D gene: -; V gene: TRBV7-2; J gene: TRBJ2-7; CDR3 protein: CASSFAAALTYEQYF; CDR3 DNA: TGTGCCAGCAGCTTCGCAGCGGCGCTTACCTACGAGCAGTACTTC
clone size: -; D gene: TRBD1; V gene: TRBV7-2; J gene: TRBJ2-3; CDR3 protein: CASTTTGGQTDTQYF; CDR3 DNA: TGTGCCAGCACCACTACAGGGGGCCAAACAGATACGCAGTATTTT
clone size: few; D gene: TRBD2; V gene: TRBV5-1; J gene: TRBJ2-2; CDR3 protein: CASSAGGGHTGELFF; CDR3 DNA: TGCGCCAGCAGCGCCGGGGGGGGCCACACCGGGGAGCTGTTTTTT
clone size: -; D gene: -; V gene: TRBV2; J gene: TRBJ2-1; CDR3 protein: CASTTANEQFF; CDR3 DNA: TGTGCCAGCACGACAGCCAATGAGCAGTTCTTC
clone size: -; D gene: TRBD2; V gene: TRBV19; J gene: TRBJ2-2; CDR3 protein: CASSLGAGGFTGELFF; CDR3 DNA: TGTGCCAGTAGTTTAGGAGCGGGGGGGTTCACCGGGGAGCTGTTTTTT
clone size: once; D gene: -; V gene: TRBV11-2; J gene: TRBJ1-6; CDR3 protein: CASSFRPGNSPLHF; CDR3 DNA: TGTGCCAGCAGCTTTAGGCCGGGAAATTCACCCCTCCACTTT
clone size: -; D gene: TRBD2; V gene: TRBV28; J gene: TRBJ2-3; CDR3 protein: CASSSPLGSGDF; CDR3 DNA: TGTGCCAGCAGTTCCCCGCTTGGTAGCGGGGATTTT
clone size: once; D gene: -; V gene: TRBV4-1; J gene: TRBJ2-1; CDR3 protein: CASSPREPSYNEQFF; CDR3 DNA: TGCGCCAGCAGCCCCCGGGAGCCCTCCTACAATGAGCAGTTCTTC
clone size: once; D gene: TRBD1; V gene: TRBV27; J gene: TRBJ2-5; CDR3 protein: CASRLHDRAGETQYF; CDR3 DNA: TGTGCCAGCAGACTCCACGACAGGGCGGGAGAGACCCAGTACTTC
clone size: -; D gene: TRBD1; V gene: TRBV7-9; J gene: TRBJ2-1; CDR3 protein: CSSSFGQGKYNEQFF; CDR3 DNA: TGTTCCAGCAGCTTCGGACAGGGGAAGTACAATGAGCAGTTCTTC
clone size: -; D gene: -; V gene: TRBV5-1; J gene: TRBJ1-1; CDR3 protein: CASSLELQGYTEAFF; CDR3 DNA: TGCGCCAGCAGCTTGGAACTACAGGGTTACACTGAAGCTTTCTTT
clone size: -; D gene: TRBD1; V gene: TRBV9; J gene: TRBJ1-6; CDR3 protein: CASSVEEGAGYNSPLHF; CDR3 DNA: TGTGCCAGCAGCGTAGAGGAGGGGGCGGGATATAATTCACCCCTCCACTTT
clone size: -; D gene: -; V gene: TRBV5-5; J gene: TRBJ2-5; CDR3 protein: CASSLDLAATTQYF; CDR3 DNA: TGTGCCAGCAGCTTGGACTTAGCGGCAACTACCCAGTACTTC
clone size: -; D gene: TRBD1; V gene: TRBV5-1; J gene: TRBJ2-5; CDR3 protein: CASSGQGASQETQYF; CDR3 DNA: TGCGCCAGCAGCGGACAGGGGGCATCCCAAGAGACCCAGTACTTC
clone size: -; D gene: -; V gene: TRBV25-1; J gene: TRBJ2-3; CDR3 protein: CASSDTGRTDTQYF; CDR3 DNA: TGTGCCAGCAGTGATACCGGTCGCACAGATACGCAGTATTTT
clone size: once; D gene: -; V gene: TRBV29-1; J gene: TRBJ2-5; CDR3 protein: CSVGRETQYF; CDR3 DNA: TGCAGCGTGGGCAGGGAGACCCAGTACTTC
clone size: -; D gene: -; V gene: TRBV5-1; J gene: TRBJ1-6; CDR3 protein: CASTLEHSGNSPLHF; CDR3 DNA: TGCGCCAGCACCTTAGAACACTCGGGGAATTCACCCCTCCACTTT
clone size: -; D gene: TRBD2; V gene: TRBV19; J gene: TRBJ2-5; CDR3 protein: CASRLTSGSQETQYF; CDR3 DNA: TGTGCCAGTAGACTGACTAGCGGGAGCCAAGAGACCCAGTACTTC
clone size: once; D gene: TRBD1; V gene: TRBV23-1; J gene: TRBJ2-4; CDR3 protein: CASVQGVPQESKNSQYF; CDR3 DNA: TGCGCCAGCGTACAGGGGGTCCCCCAGGAATCCAAAAACAGTCAGTACTTC
clone size: -; D gene: TRBD1; V gene: TRBV4-1; J gene: TRBJ2-7; CDR3 protein: CASSQDGGQGYYEQYF; CDR3 DNA: TGCGCCAGCAGCCAAGATGGCGGACAGGGGTATTACGAGCAGTACTTC
clone size: -; D gene: -; V gene: TRBV5-1; J gene: TRBJ1-1; CDR3 protein: CASSLGDSAEAFF; CDR3 DNA: TGCGCCAGCAGCTTGGGAGACAGCGCTGAAGCTTTCTTT
clone size: -; D gene: TRBD1; V gene: TRBV5-6; J gene: TRBJ2-1; CDR3 protein: CASSPGQGAHNEQFF; CDR3 DNA: TGTGCCAGCAGCCCGGGACAGGGGGCCCACAATGAGCAGTTCTTC
clone size: -; D gene: -; V gene: TRBV2; J gene: TRBJ1-6; CDR3 protein: CASSDWPGSPLHF; CDR3 DNA: TGTGCCAGCAGTGATTGGCCGGGATCACCCCTCCACTTT